This entry is about one T cell receptor (beta chain). Antigen specificity is unknown. The CDR3 covers 14 residues. The V gene end was trimmed by 6 bases and the J gene end by 4 bases; junction bases not matched to a gene: 7. Germline loops: CDR1 MNHNS, CDR2 SASEGT. The data are from a study of shared clonotypes between healthy human individuals. General study results and limits: The sharing of 4% to 5.5% of naive CD4 clonotypes was seen across several donors.

The assay ran at deep level. Method: immunoSEQ multiplex PCR; TCRdb's copy keeps in-frame clones and lacks some. The sample has some 2,400,000 clones, 90% to 96% seen once. The donors, all of them Caucasian adults, lived in Nashville, Tennessee. The authors divided CD4+ cells into CD45RA+ naive and CD45RA-negative memory subsets. The V call is TRBV6-1, the J call TRBJ1-1, with 8 bases lining up with TRBD1. This clonotype originated in a man aged 18 to 35 in good health. Sample: naive CD4+ T cells sorted from blood. This sample's subset: CD45RA+ positively selected. Here the CDR3 reads CASRTGQGFTEAFF. CDR3 nucleotides: TGTGCCAGCAGGACCGGACAGGGTTTCACTGAAGCTTTCTTT.